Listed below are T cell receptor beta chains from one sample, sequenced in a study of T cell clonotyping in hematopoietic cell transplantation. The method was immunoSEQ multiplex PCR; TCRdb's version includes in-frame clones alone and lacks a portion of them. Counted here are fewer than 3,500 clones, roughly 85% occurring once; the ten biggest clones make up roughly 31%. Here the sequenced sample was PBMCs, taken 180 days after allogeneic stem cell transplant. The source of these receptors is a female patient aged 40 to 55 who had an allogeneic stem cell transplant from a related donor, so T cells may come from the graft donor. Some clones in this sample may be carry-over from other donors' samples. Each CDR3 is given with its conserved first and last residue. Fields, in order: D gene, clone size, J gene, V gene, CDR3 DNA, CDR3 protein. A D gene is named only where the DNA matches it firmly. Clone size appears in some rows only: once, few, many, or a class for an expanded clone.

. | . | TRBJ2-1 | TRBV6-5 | TGTGCCAGCAGGGAAGGACAGTTCTACAATGAGCAGTTCTTC | CASREGQFYNEQFF
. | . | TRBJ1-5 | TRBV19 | TGTGCCAGTAGTACCCTGCCCCAGCCCCAGCATTTT | CASSTLPQPQHF
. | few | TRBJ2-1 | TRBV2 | TGTGCCAGCATTCCCGGACAGTACAATGAGCAGTTCTTC | CASIPGQYNEQFF
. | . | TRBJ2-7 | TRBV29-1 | TGCAGCGTTAATCTCCAGGGGTCGGGCGAGCAGTACTTC | CSVNLQGSGEQYF
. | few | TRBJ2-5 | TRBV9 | TGTGCCAGCAGCCTTTCGAGAGGAGAGACCCAGTACTTC | CASSLSRGETQYF
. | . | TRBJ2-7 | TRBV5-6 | TGTGCCAGCAGCTTGTTGGGGAGCTCCTACGAGCAGTACTTC | CASSLLGSSYEQYF
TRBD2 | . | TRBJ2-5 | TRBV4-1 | TGCGCCAGCAGCCACTGGGAGGATAGCGGGAGGGCACGGGAGACCCAGTACTTC | CASSHWEDSGRARETQYF
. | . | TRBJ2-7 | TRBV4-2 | TGTGCCAGCAGCCAAGGGCTGTTCTACGAGCAGTACTTC | CASSQGLFYEQYF
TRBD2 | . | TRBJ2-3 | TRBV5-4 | TGTGCCAGCAGCTTGTGGGGACTAGCGGGTGGTTTCTCTTTGCAGTATTTT | CASSLWGLAGGFSLQYF
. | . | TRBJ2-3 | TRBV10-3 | TGTGCCAGCCTGCAGCCAGCCGGTCAGGCAGATACGCAGTATTTT | CASLQPAGQADTQYF
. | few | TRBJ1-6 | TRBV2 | TGTGCCAGCAGCCCAGCGGGGGGATCACCCCTCCACTTT | CASSPAGGSPLHF
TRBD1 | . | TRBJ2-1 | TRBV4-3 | TGCGCCAGCAGCCAGACAGACAGGGGGCAGCGTGAGCAGTTCTTC | CASSQTDRGQREQFF
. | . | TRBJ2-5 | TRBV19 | TGTGCCAGTAGTATAGATAGACAGACCCAAGAGACCCAGTACTTC | CASSIDRQTQETQYF
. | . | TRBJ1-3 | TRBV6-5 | TGTGCCAGCAGTTTGGGACATAGATGGGCTGGAAACACCATATATTTT | CASSLGHRWAGNTIYF
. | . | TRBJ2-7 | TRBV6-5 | TGTGCCAGCAGTTACGCAGGGACCTCCTACGAGCAGTACTTC | CASSYAGTSYEQYF
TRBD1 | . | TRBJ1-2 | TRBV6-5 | TGTGCCAGCAGTCGACAGGGGGCTTGGGGCTACACCTTC | CASSRQGAWGYTF
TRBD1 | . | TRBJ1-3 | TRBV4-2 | TGTGCCAGCAGCCAAGAAACAGGGGAGGGAAACACCATATATTTT | CASSQETGEGNTIYF
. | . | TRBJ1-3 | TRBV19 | TGTGCCAGTAGGGCCGGCGGACCTGGCACCATATATTTT | CASRAGGPGTIYF
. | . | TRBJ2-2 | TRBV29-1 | TGCAGCGTTGAAATAAACACCAGATATGCCGGGGAGCTGTTTTTT | CSVEINTRYAGELFF
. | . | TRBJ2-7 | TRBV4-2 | TGTGCCAGCAGCCTAGGGCGGGACACCTACGAGCAGTACTTC | CASSLGRDTYEQYF
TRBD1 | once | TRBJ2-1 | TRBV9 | TGTGCCAGCAGCGCCAGACAGGGGGTAGGTGAGCAGTTCTTC | CASSARQGVGEQFF
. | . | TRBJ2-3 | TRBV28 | TGTGCCAGCAGTTTATCTGGCGGGACCCTTGATACGCAGTATTTT | CASSLSGGTLDTQYF
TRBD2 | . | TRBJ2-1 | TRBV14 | TGTGCCAGCAGCCAGGAACTACTAGCGGGAGGGCCGAATGAGCAGTTCTTC | CASSQELLAGGPNEQFF
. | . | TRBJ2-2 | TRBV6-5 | TGTGCCAGCAGTTATGGCCGAGGTCGGGTGACCGGGGAGCTGTTTTTT | CASSYGRGRVTGELFF
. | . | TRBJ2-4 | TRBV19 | TGTGCCAGTAGTGTTCTAGAGATGGGAAACATTCAGTACTTC | CASSVLEMGNIQYF
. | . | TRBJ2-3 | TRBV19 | TGTGCCAGCAACATACTGGGCACAGATACGCAGTATTTT | CASNILGTDTQYF
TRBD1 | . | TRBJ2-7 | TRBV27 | TGTGCCAGCAGTTTTATGGGGACAGGGACCTACGAGCAGTACTTC | CASSFMGTGTYEQYF
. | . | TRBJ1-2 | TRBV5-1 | TGCGCCAGCAGCAACCCCTGGACCTTCGCGGGCTACACCTTC | CASSNPWTFAGYTF
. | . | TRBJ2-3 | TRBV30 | TGTGCCTGGAGTACCCGGCGCGCAGATACGCAGTATTTT | CAWSTRRADTQYF
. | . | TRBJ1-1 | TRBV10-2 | TGCGCCAGCAGTGAGGGAAGGACTGGGCGGGAAGCTTTCTTT | CASSEGRTGREAFF
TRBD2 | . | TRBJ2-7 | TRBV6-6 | TGTGCCAGCAGTTACGGTAGCGGGAGCCGACCCTACGAGCAGTACTTC | CASSYGSGSRPYEQYF
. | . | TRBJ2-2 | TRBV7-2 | TGTGCCAGCGAGGGAGCTCCCGGGGAGCTGTTTTTT | CASEGAPGELFF
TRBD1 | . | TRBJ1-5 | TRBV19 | TGTGCCAGTAGTATAGACGGGACAGGGTATCAGCCCCAGCATTTT | CASSIDGTGYQPQHF
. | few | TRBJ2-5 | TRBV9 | TGTGCCAGCAGCGTAGCCAGGGAAGAGACCCAGTACTTC | CASSVAREETQYF
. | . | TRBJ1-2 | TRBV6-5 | TGTGCCAGCAGTTACGACGCTATCTATGGCTACACCTTC | CASSYDAIYGYTF
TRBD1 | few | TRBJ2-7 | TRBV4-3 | TGCGCCAGCAGCCTTTACCGGGACAGCTCCTCCTACGAGCAGTACTTC | CASSLYRDSSSYEQYF
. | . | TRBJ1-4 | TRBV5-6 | TGTGCCAGCAGCTTGCAACAGGCCACCGGTGAAAAACTGTTTTTT | CASSLQQATGEKLFF
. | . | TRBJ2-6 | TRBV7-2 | TGTGCCAGCAGTTTAGACGGGGCCAACGTCCTGACTTTC | CASSLDGANVLTF
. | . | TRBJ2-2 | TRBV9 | TGTGCCAGCAGCGTAGCTACAGCCGGGGAGCTGTTTTTT | CASSVATAGELFF
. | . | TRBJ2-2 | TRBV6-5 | TGTGCCAGCACCCCGCGAACTGGTTCACCCGGGGAGCTGTTTTTT | CASTPRTGSPGELFF
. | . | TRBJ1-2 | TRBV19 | TGTGCCAGTAGTATAGATCTTAGTACAGGAGCTAACTATGGCTACACCTTC | CASSIDLSTGANYGYTF
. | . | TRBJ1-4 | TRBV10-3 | TGTGCCATCAGTCCGCTACCAACTAATGAAAAACTGTTTTTT | CAISPLPTNEKLFF
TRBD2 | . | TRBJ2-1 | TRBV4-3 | TGCGCCAGCAGCCAAGATTGGGATAGCGGGAGCTACAATGAGCAGTTCTTC | CASSQDWDSGSYNEQFF
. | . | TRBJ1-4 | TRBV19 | TGTGCCAGTACACAAAATGAAAAACTGTTTTTT | CASTQNEKLFF
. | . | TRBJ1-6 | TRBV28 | TGTGCCAGCGGTAAGGCGCACCTCCACTTT | CASGKAHLHF
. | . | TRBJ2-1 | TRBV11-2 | TGTGCCAGCAGCTTAGACAGAGGGGAGCAGTTCTTC | CASSLDRGEQFF
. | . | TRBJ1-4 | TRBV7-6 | TGTGCCAGCAGCGCACAGGTCCGTAATGAAAAACTGTTTTTT | CASSAQVRNEKLFF
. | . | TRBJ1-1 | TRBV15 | TGTGCCACCAGCTTCGAGAACACTGAAGCTTTCTTT | CATSFENTEAFF
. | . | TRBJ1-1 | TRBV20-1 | TGCAGTGCTAGCCGGGCACAGAAGGCTTTCTTT | CSASRAQKAFF
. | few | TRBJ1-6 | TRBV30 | TGTGCCTGGAGTGGAGTCACGGGGCCAAATTCACCCCTCCACTTT | CAWSGVTGPNSPLHF
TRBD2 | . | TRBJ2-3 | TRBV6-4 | TGTGCCAGCAGTGAAGGTTCGGGAGGTAGCACAGATACGCAGTATTTT | CASSEGSGGSTDTQYF
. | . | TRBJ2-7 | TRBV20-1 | TGCAGTGCTGCCCTCGAATACGAGCAGTACTTC | CSAALEYEQYF